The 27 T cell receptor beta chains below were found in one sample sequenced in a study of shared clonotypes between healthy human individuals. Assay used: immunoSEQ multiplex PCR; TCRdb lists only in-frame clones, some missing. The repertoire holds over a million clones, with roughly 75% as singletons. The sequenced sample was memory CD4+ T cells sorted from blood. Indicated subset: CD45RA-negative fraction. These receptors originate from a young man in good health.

CDR3 sequence: CASSSQGDGSGANVLTF. CDR3 DNA sequence: TGCGCCAGCAGCTCACAGGGAGACGGTTCTGGGGCCAACGTCCTGACTTTC. The J gene is TRBJ2-6, the V gene TRBV5-1; TRBD1 might be the D (6 bases). Trimming shortened V by 3 bases and J by 1 base, and 14 bases separated the two germline ends. The CDR3 runs 17 residues. The germline V gene has CDR1 SGHRS and CDR2 YFSETQ.

CDR3 coding DNA: TGTGCCTGGAGTGCGAGACGTCCTTCAAATTTGGCTTTCTTT. This sequence encodes CAWSARRPSNLAFF. The genes are TRBV30 and TRBJ1-1; D remains unclear. Germline assignment: CDR1 GTSNPN and CDR2 SVGIG (reference sequence). V was clipped by 1 base and J by 11 bases, with 20 bases between them. The CDR3 consists of 14 residues.

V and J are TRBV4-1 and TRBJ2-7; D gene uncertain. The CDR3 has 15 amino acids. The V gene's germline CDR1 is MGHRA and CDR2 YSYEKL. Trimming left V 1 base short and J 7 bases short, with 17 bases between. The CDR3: CASSQGETYPIEQYF. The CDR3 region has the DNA TGCGCCAGCAGCCAAGGAGAAACCTACCCTATAGAGCAGTACTTC.

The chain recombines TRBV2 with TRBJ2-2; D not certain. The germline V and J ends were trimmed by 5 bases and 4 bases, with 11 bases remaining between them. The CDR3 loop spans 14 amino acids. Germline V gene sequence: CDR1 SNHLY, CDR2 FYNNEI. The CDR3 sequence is CASSINWSTGELFF. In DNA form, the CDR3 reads TGTGCCAGCAGTATAAATTGGAGCACCGGGGAGCTGTTTTTT.

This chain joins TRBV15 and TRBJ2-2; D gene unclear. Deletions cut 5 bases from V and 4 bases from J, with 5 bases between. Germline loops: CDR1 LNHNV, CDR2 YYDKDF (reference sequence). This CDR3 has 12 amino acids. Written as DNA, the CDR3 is TGTGCCACCAGCCTAGGCACCGGGGAGCTGTTTTTT. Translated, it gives CATSLGTGELFF.

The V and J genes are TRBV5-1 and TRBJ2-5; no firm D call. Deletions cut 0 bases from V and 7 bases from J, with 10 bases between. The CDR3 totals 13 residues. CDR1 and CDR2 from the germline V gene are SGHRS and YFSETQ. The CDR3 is CASSLEPSGTQYF. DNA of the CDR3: TGCGCCAGCAGCTTGGAGCCGAGTGGGACCCAGTACTTC. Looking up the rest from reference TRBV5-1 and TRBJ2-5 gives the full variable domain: KAGVTQTPRYLIKTRGQQVTLSCSPISGHRSVSWYQQTPGQGLQFLFEYFSETQRNKGNFPGRFSGRQFSNSRSEMNVSTLELGDSALYLCASSLEPSGTQYFGPGTRLLVL.

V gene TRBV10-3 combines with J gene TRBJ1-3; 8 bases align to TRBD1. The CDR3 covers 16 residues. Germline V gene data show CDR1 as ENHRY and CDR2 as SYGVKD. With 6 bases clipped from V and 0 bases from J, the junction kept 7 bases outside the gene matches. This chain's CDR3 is CAISGGQAYSGNTIYF. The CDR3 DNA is TGTGCCATCAGCGGGGGACAGGCTTACTCTGGAAACACCATATATTTT.

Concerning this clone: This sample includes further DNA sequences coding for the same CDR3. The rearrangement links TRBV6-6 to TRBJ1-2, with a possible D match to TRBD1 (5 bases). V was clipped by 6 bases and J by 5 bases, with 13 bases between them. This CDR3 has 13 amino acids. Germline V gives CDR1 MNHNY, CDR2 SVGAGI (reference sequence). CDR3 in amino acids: CASRPTGGYGYTF. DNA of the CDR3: TGTGCCAGCAGGCCGACGGGGGGTTATGGCTACACCTTC.

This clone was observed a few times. CDR3 protein: CASRRLNRDPQYF. CDR3 bases: TGTGCCAGCAGACGACTTAACAGGGATCCGCAGTATTTT. The chain links TRBV6-5 to TRBJ2-3; possibly TRBD1 for D (6 bases). The CDR3 has 13 residues. From germline, CDR1 is MNHEY and CDR2 SVGAGI. The V gene lost 6 bases and the J gene lost 10 bases, with 17 bases spanning the gap.

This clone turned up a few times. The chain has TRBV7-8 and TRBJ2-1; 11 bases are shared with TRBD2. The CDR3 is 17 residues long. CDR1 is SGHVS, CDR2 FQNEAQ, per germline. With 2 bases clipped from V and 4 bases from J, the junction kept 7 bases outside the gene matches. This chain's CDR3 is CASSLMGLAEGYNEQFF. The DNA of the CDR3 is TGTGCCAGCAGCTTAATGGGACTAGCGGAGGGTTACAATGAGCAGTTCTTC.

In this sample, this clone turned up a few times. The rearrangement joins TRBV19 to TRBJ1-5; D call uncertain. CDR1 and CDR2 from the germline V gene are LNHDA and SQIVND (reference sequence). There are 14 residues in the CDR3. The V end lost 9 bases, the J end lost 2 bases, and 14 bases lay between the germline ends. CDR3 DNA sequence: TGTGCCAGCGCGGAAGAGATTGGCAATCAGCCCCAGCATTTT. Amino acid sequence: CASAEEIGNQPQHF.

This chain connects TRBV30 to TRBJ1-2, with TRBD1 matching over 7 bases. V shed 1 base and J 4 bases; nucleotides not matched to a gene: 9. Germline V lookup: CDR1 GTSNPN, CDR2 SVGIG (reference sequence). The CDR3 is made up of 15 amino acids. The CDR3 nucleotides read TGTGCCTGGAGTGCGGAATACAGGGGTTCCTATGGCTACACCTTC. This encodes CAWSAEYRGSYGYTF.

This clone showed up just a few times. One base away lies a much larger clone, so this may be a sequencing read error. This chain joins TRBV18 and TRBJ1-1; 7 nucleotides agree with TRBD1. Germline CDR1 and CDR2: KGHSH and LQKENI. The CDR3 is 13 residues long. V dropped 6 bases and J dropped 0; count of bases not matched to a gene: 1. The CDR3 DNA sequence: TGTGCCAGCTCCGGGACAGTGAACACTGAAGCTTTCTTT. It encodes CASSGTVNTEAFF.

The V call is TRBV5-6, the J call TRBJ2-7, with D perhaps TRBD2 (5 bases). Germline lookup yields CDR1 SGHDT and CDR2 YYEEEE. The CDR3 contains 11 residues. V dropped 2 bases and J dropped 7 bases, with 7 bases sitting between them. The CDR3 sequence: CASSFSGEQYF. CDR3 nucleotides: TGTGCCAGCAGCTTTTCGGGAGAGCAGTACTTC.

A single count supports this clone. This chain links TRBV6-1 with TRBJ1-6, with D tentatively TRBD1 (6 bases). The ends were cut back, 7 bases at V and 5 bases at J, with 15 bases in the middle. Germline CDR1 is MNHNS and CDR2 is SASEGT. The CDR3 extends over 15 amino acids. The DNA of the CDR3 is TGTGCCAGCAAAACCCCGGGGGCGGATAATTCACCCCTCCACTTT. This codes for CASKTPGADNSPLHF.

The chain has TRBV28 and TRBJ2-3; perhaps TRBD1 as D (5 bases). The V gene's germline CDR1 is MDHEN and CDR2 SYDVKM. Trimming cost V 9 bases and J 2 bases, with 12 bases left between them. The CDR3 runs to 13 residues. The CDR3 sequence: CASRQLNTDTQYF. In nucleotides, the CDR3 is TGTGCCAGTAGACAGTTAAACACAGATACGCAGTATTTT.

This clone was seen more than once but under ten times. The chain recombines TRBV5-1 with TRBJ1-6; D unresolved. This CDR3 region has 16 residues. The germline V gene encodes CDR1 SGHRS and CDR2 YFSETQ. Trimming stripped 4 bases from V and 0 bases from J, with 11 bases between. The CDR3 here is CASSPDVRSYNSPLHF. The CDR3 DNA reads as TGCGCCAGCAGCCCGGACGTCCGCTCCTATAATTCACCCCTCCACTTT. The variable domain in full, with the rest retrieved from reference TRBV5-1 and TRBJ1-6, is KAGVTQTPRYLIKTRGQQVTLSCSPISGHRSVSWYQQTPGQGLQFLFEYFSETQRNKGNFPGRFSGRQFSNSRSEMNVSTLELGDSALYLCASSPDVRSYNSPLHFGNGTRLTVT.

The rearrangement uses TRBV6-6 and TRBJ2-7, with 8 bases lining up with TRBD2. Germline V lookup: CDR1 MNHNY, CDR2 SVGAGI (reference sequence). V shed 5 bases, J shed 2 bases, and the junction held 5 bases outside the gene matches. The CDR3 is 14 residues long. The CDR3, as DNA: TGTGCCAGCAGTAGCGCGGGAGGAGCCTACGAGCAGTACTTC. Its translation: CASSSAGGAYEQYF.

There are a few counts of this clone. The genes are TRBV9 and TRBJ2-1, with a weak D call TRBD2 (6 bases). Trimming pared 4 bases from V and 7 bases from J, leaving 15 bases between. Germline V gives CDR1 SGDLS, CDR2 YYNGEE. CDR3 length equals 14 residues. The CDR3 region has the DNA TGTGCCAGCAGCCCCCCGGGGGATGGTAATGAGCAGTTCTTC. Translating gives CASSPPGDGNEQFF.

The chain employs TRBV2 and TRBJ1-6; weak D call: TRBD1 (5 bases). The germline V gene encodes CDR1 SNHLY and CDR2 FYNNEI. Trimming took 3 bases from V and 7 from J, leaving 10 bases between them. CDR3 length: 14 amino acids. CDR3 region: CASSDDSSNSPLHF. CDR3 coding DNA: TGTGCCAGCAGTGATGACAGCTCCAATTCACCCCTCCACTTT.

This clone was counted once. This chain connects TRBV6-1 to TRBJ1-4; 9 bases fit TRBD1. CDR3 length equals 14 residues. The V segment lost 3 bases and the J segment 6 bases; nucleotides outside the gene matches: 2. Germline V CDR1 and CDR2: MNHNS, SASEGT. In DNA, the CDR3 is TGTGCCAGCAGTGACCGGGACAGGGATGAAAAACTGTTTTTT. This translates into CASSDRDRDEKLFF.

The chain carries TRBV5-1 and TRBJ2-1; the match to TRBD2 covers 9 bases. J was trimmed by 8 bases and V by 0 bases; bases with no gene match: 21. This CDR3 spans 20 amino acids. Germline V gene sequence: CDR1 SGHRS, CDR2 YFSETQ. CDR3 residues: CASSLGRSGVAGATGDEQFF. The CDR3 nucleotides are TGCGCCAGCAGCTTGGGGAGGAGCGGGGTAGCGGGGGCCACCGGGGATGAGCAGTTCTTC. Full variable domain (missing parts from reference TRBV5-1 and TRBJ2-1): KAGVTQTPRYLIKTRGQQVTLSCSPISGHRSVSWYQQTPGQGLQFLFEYFSETQRNKGNFPGRFSGRQFSNSRSEMNVSTLELGDSALYLCASSLGRSGVAGATGDEQFFGPGTRLTVL.

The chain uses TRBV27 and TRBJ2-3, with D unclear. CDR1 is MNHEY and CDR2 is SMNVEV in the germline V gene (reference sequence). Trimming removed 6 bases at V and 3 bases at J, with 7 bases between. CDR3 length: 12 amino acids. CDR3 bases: TGTGCCAGCAGAGATTGGACAGATACGCAGTATTTT. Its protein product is CASRDWTDTQYF.

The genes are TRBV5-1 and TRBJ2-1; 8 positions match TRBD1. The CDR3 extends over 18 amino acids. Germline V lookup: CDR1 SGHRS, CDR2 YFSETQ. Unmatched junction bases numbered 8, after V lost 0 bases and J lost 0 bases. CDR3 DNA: TGCGCCAGCAGCTTGGACCTGGGACAGGCTAGCTCCTACAATGAGCAGTTCTTC. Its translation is CASSLDLGQASSYNEQFF.

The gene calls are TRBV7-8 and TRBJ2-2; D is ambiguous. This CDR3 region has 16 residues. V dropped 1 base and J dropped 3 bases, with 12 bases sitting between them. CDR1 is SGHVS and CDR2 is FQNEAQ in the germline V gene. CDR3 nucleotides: TGTGCCAGCAGCTTAGAGGTTTTGTGGGACACCGGGGAGCTGTTTTTT. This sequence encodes CASSLEVLWDTGELFF. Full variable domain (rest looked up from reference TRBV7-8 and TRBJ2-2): GAGVSQSPRYKVAKRGQDVALRCDPISGHVSLFWYQQALGQGPEFLTYFQNEAQLDKSGLPSDRFFAERPEGSVSTLKIQRTQQEDSAVYLCASSLEVLWDTGELFFGEGSRLTVL.

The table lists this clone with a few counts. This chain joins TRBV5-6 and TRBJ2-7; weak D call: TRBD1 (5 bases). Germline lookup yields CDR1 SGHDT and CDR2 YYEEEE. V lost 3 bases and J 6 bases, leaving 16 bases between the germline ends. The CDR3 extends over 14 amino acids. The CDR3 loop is CASSSIGAFSEQYF. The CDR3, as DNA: TGTGCCAGCAGCTCGATTGGGGCCTTTTCCGAGCAGTACTTC. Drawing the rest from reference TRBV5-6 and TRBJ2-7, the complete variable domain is DAGVTQSPTHLIKTRGQQVTLRCSPKSGHDTVSWYQQALGQGPQFIFQYYEEEERQRGNFPDRFSGHQFPNYSSELNVNALLLGDSALYLCASSSIGAFSEQYFGPGTRLTVT.

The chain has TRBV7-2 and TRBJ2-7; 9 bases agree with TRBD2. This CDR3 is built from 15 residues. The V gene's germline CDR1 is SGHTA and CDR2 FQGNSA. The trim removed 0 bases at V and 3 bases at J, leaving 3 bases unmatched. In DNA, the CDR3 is TGTGCCAGCAGCTTAGCGCTTAGCGGGAGCTACGAGCAGTACTTC. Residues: CASSLALSGSYEQYF.